This TCR beta chain was observed in a study of identical twins. Germline CDR1 and CDR2: MGHRA and YSYEKL. CDR3 size: 14 residues. The germline V and J ends were trimmed by 4 bases and 5 bases, with 13 bases remaining between them. Study outcomes and limitations: Models underestimated how often monozygotic twins shared out-of-frame TCR alpha. Twins showed weaker excess sharing in their beta out-of-frame sequences.

TCRdb processed the 5' RACE reads anew with MiXCR; each CDR3 protein has one entry. The sample carries 550,000 to 700,000 distinct CDR3 sequences, around 9.6% recorded once. This clonotype was recorded many times. Its antigen is not identified. In addition, the sample was reused for a study of yellow fever vaccine responses in identical twins.

Sequencing was carried out using PBMCs. This clonotype was obtained from a young woman in good health. The chain carries TRBV4-1 and TRBJ2-3; D not certain. The CDR3 sequence is CASSPIFIGDTQYF. DNA for the CDR3: TGCGCCAGCAGCCCAATTTTTATCGGAGATACGCAGTATTTT.